The 29 T cell receptor beta chains below were found in one sample sequenced in a study of neurological immune-mediated disorders. TCRdb processed the 5' RACE reads anew with MiXCR; each CDR3 protein has one entry. Here the sample spans 15,000 to 20,000 distinct CDR3 sequences, approximately 15% being singletons. Sequencing was performed on CD4+ T cells from blood. These receptor sequences come from a woman aged 60 to 75 with HTLV-1-associated myelopathy (HAM/TSP).

This clonotype was counted at least ten times. This sequence joins TRBV18 and TRBJ2-1, with TRBD2 identical over 9 bases. Germline V gene data show CDR1 as KGHSH and CDR2 as LQKENI. This CDR3 has 15 amino acids. Germline trimming cut 5 bases from V and 4 bases from J; bases unmatched to any gene: 6. CDR3 region: CASSKGTSSYNEQFF. In DNA form, the CDR3 reads TGTGCCAGCTCAAAGGGGACTAGCAGTTACAATGAGCAGTTCTTC.

This clonotype occurred many times. V is TRBV5-1 and J is TRBJ2-2; 8 nucleotides match TRBD2. This CDR3 has 16 amino acids. Trimming removed 0 bases from V and 2 bases from J; junction bases left unmatched: 3. The germline gives CDR1 SGHRS, CDR2 YFSETQ. In DNA form, the CDR3 reads TGCGCCAGCAGCTTGGTAACTAGCGGCAACACCGGGGAGCTGTTTTTT. Translated, it gives CASSLVTSGNTGELFF.

By share, this clonotype ranks as medium-sized. This chain links TRBV12-3 or TRBV12-4 with TRBJ1-3; no firm D call. The CDR3 has 15 residues. Between the trimmed V and J ends, which lost 1 base and 0 bases, there was a span of 7 bases. CDR3 protein: CASSLDLRSGNTIYF. The CDR3 DNA is TGTGCCAGCAGTTTAGACCTCCGCTCTGGAAACACCATATATTTT.

This clonotype was seen many times. This rearrangement joins TRBV6-6 to TRBJ2-5; 8 nucleotides line up with TRBD2. CDR1 and CDR2 from the germline V gene are MNHNY and SVGAGI (reference sequence). The CDR3 is 17 residues long. The V gene end was trimmed by 0 bases and the J gene end by 7 bases; junction bases not matched to a gene: 13. The CDR3 DNA reads as TGTGCCAGCAGTTACTCGAGGGGGGCGGGAGGCGGGGGGACCCAGTACTTC. Its protein product is CASSYSRGAGGGGTQYF.

Ten or more counts support this clonotype. The rearrangement links TRBV20-1 to TRBJ2-5; TRBD2 matches at 10 bases. This CDR3 has 16 residues. V dropped 7 bases and J dropped 2; count of bases not matched to a gene: 13. Germline V gene lookup returns CDR1 DFQATT and CDR2 SNEGSKA (reference sequence). The chain's CDR3 is CSVSRLAGAIQETQYF. CDR3 in DNA: TGCAGTGTCAGTCGCCTAGCGGGAGCCATTCAAGAGACCCAGTACTTC.

The table lists this clonotype with many counts. The chain carries TRBV5-1 and TRBJ2-2; TRBD2 matches 12 bases. Per the germline V gene, CDR1 is SGHRS and CDR2 is YFSETQ. V lost 5 bases, J lost 0 bases, and 5 bases stayed unmatched. This CDR3 has 17 amino acids. This CDR3 reads CASSLLAGGANTGELFF. In DNA, the CDR3 is TGCGCCAGCAGTTTACTAGCGGGGGGCGCGAACACCGGGGAGCTGTTTTTT. The variable domain in full, completed from reference TRBV5-1 and TRBJ2-2, reads KAGVTQTPRYLIKTRGQQVTLSCSPISGHRSVSWYQQTPGQGLQFLFEYFSETQRNKGNFPGRFSGRQFSNSRSEMNVSTLELGDSALYLCASSLLAGGANTGELFFGEGSRLTVL.

In this sample, this clonotype turned up many times. This chain uses TRBV4-2 with TRBJ2-1; 15 nucleotides match TRBD2. Germline trimming cut 1 base from V and 6 bases from J; bases unmatched to any gene: 7. Germline loops: CDR1 LGHNA, CDR2 YNFKEQ. This CDR3 is 18 amino acids long. The CDR3 coding sequence is TGTGCCAGCAGCCAAGGGACTAGCGGGAGGGCCTTTCGCAATGAGCAGTTCTTC. It codes for CASSQGTSGRAFRNEQFF.

In this sample, this clonotype turned up many times. The chain recombines TRBV7-2 with TRBJ1-1; D gene uncertain. V was trimmed by 3 bases and J by 4 bases, leaving 12 bases between them. The CDR3 loop spans 14 amino acids. Germline V lookup: CDR1 SGHTA, CDR2 FQGNSA. The CDR3 here is CASSFPGITTEAFF. The CDR3 DNA reads TGTGCCAGCAGCTTTCCGGGGATAACCACTGAAGCTTTCTTT.

This clonotype was observed many times. The DNA for the CDR3 is TGCGCCAGCAGCTCTGCGGGGGGACTCGGAAACATTCAGTACTTC. It translates to CASSSAGGLGNIQYF. The gene calls are TRBV5-1 and TRBJ2-4; 8 bases fit TRBD2. The ends lost 3 bases at V and 6 bases at J; junction bases unmatched: 8. CDR1 and CDR2 (germline): SGHRS, YFSETQ. This CDR3 has 15 residues.

Relative to its sample, this clonotype is medium-sized. The rearrangement uses TRBV5-6 and TRBJ1-2; no reliable D call. This CDR3 comprises 14 residues. The germline gives CDR1 SGHDT, CDR2 YYEEEE. Trimming took 4 bases from V and 7 from J, leaving 17 bases between them. In nucleotides, the CDR3 is TGTGCCAGCAGCCCCGATCTCGGCGAGGGTGGCTACACCTTC. Its translation is CASSPDLGEGGYTF. Full variable domain (remainder filled in from reference TRBV5-6 and TRBJ1-2): DAGVTQSPTHLIKTRGQQVTLRCSPKSGHDTVSWYQQALGQGPQFIFQYYEEEERQRGNFPDRFSGHQFPNYSSELNVNALLLGDSALYLCASSPDLGEGGYTFGSGTRLTVV.

The chain has TRBV7-2 and TRBJ2-7, with D uncertain. Germline V CDR1 and CDR2: SGHTA, FQGNSA. This CDR3 region has 15 residues. The V end was cut by 1 base, the J end by 4 bases, with 14 bases between. CDR3 sequence (DNA): TGTGCCAGCAGCTTAGAGTCGGGCTCGGCATACGAGCAGTACTTC. It is translated as CASSLESGSAYEQYF. Full variable domain (remainder filled in from reference TRBV7-2 and TRBJ2-7): GAGVSQSPSNKVTEKGKDVELRCDPISGHTALYWYRQSLGQGLEFLIYFQGNSAPDKSGLPSDRFSAERTGGSVSTLTIQRTQQEDSAVYLCASSLESGSAYEQYFGPGTRLTVT.

This clonotype was observed at least ten times. The rearrangement joins TRBV9 to TRBJ2-2; 7 nucleotides align to TRBD2. Germline CDR1 reads SGDLS; CDR2 reads YYNGEE. CDR3 length: 14 residues. Losses at the gene ends were 0 bases for V and 7 bases for J; bases not matched to a gene: 3. In DNA, the CDR3 is TGTGCCAGCAGCGTAGGGCGGGAGCTCGGGGAGCTGTTTTTT. Amino acids: CASSVGRELGELFF.

This clonotype showed up just a few times. The chain recombines TRBV20-1 with TRBJ2-3, with D maybe TRBD2 (6 bases). The CDR3 contains 14 residues. Germline CDR1 reads DFQATT; CDR2 reads SNEGSKA (reference sequence). With 1 base removed from V and 1 base from J, the gap between germline ends came to 9 bases. The CDR3 DNA reads TGCAGTGCTAGAGGGGGAGGCGGCACAGATACGCAGTATTTT. This encodes CSARGGGGTDTQYF.

The sample holds many counts of this clonotype. J is TRBJ2-4 and V is TRBV10-2; D remains unclear. The V and J ends lost 6 bases and 1 base respectively, with 19 bases between them. Germline assignment: CDR1 WSHSY and CDR2 SAAADI. This CDR3 has 17 residues. In DNA form, the CDR3 reads TGCGCCAGCAGAAAGGTAGACTCGTCCGGGGCCAAAAACATTCAGTACTTC. The encoded protein is CASRKVDSSGAKNIQYF.

This clonotype was seen repeatedly, ten times or more. This chain links TRBV5-1 with TRBJ2-2; TRBD1 matches at 9 bases. Germline loops: CDR1 SGHRS, CDR2 YFSETQ. Trimming at V came to 4 bases and at J to 8 bases, leaving 6 bases not matched to a gene. The CDR3 sequence is 14 residues long. The CDR3 reads CASSAGQGVGELFF. DNA for the CDR3: TGCGCCAGCAGCGCGGGACAGGGAGTAGGGGAGCTGTTTTTT.

Ten or more counts support this clonotype. The chain recombines TRBV7-6 with TRBJ2-1, with D possibly TRBD1 on 6 matching bases. Trimming left V 0 bases short and J 6 bases short, with 6 bases between. CDR3 length equals 13 residues. Germline lookup yields CDR1 SGHVS and CDR2 FNYEAQ. Here the CDR3 DNA reads TGTGCCAGCAGCTTAGCGACAGGCAATGAGCAGTTCTTC. Translated: CASSLATGNEQFF. Combining the CDR3 with reference TRBV7-6 and TRBJ2-1 gives the whole variable domain GAGVSQSPRYKVTKRGQDVALRCDPISGHVSLYWYRQALGQGPEFLTYFNYEAQQDKSGLPNDRFSAERPEGSISTLTIQRTEQRDSAMYRCASSLATGNEQFFGPGTRLTVL.

This clonotype came up many times. J is TRBJ1-1 and V is TRBV5-1; D is unresolved. V lost 4 bases and J 4 bases, leaving 11 bases between the germline ends. Germline V gene data show CDR1 as SGHRS and CDR2 as YFSETQ. The CDR3 loop spans 13 amino acids. CDR3 amino acids: CASSHPSGTEAFF. The CDR3 DNA reads as TGCGCCAGCAGCCACCCAAGCGGCACTGAAGCTTTCTTT.

At least ten counts were recorded for this clonotype. Here the CDR3 DNA reads TGCAGTGCCGAACGGCTGACTAGCGGGAGCCACGAGCAGTACTTC. Protein: CSAERLTSGSHEQYF. This sequence joins TRBV20-1 and TRBJ2-7, with TRBD2 identical over 12 bases. The CDR3 runs to 15 residues. The germline V gene encodes CDR1 DFQATT and CDR2 SNEGSKA (reference sequence). J was trimmed by 5 bases and V by 6 bases; bases with no gene match: 11.

On this clonotype: Mismatch with germline at one junction end may stem from a read error. The V and J genes are TRBV6-6 and TRBJ2-7, with TRBD1 identical over 9 bases. CDR3 length equals 15 residues. Germline V lookup: CDR1 MNHNY, CDR2 SVGAGI (reference sequence). The CDR3 bases are TGTGCCAGCACCCACACCGGGACAGGGATTTACGACCAGTACTTC. This codes for CASTHTGTGIYDQYF.

This clonotype was recorded many times. The chain joins TRBV7-2 to TRBJ1-1, with 7 bases aligning to TRBD1. The V gene end was trimmed by 1 base and the J gene end by 2 bases; junction bases not matched to a gene: 4. The V gene's germline CDR1 is SGHTA and CDR2 FQGNSA. The CDR3 covers 15 residues. CDR3 DNA sequence: TGTGCCAGCAGCTTAGTTGGGACAGCAAACACTGAAGCTTTCTTT. Amino acids: CASSLVGTANTEAFF.

This clonotype was detected ten times or more. The gene calls are TRBV9 and TRBJ2-1, with D perhaps matching TRBD1 (6 bases). The CDR3 is made up of 17 amino acids. Germline V gives CDR1 SGDLS, CDR2 YYNGEE. Trimming stripped 0 bases from V and 7 bases from J, with 20 bases between. The CDR3 region is CASSVADHRVAGNEQFF. CDR3 nucleotide sequence: TGTGCCAGCAGCGTAGCCGACCACAGGGTCGCTGGGAATGAGCAGTTCTTC.

In its sample, this clonotype was seen many times. CDR3: CASSPIGNRQGAYEQYF. The CDR3 DNA follows: TGTGCCAGCAGTCCAATAGGAAACCGCCAGGGGGCCTACGAGCAGTACTTC. This chain uses TRBV27 with TRBJ2-7; 7 nucleotides align to TRBD1. This CDR3 comprises 17 residues. Germline CDR1 is MNHEY and CDR2 is SMNVEV (reference sequence). The V and J ends lost 5 bases and 2 bases, in that order; junction bases with no gene match: 15.

Many counts were recorded for this clonotype. CDR3 nucleotides: TGCAGTGCTAGAGTTTCGGGGCTAGCGAACTCCTACGAGCAGTACTTC. Protein sequence: CSARVSGLANSYEQYF. This sequence joins TRBV20-1 and TRBJ2-7, with D possibly TRBD2 on 6 matching bases. This CDR3 is built from 16 residues. Germline CDR1 and CDR2: DFQATT and SNEGSKA (reference sequence). V was clipped by 1 base and J by 0 bases, with 16 bases between them.

This clonotype was seen at least ten times. V gene TRBV6-1 combines with J gene TRBJ2-1; maybe TRBD1 (6 bases). The CDR3 spans 14 residues. Germline CDR1 MNHNS, CDR2 SASEGT. Trimming removed 5 bases at V and 2 bases at J, with 10 bases between. The CDR3 region is CASSTGTPYNEQFF. The CDR3 DNA reads as TGTGCCAGCAGTACCGGGACACCCTACAATGAGCAGTTCTTC.

This clonotype showed up many times. This sequence joins TRBV6-6 and TRBJ1-4; TRBD1 agrees at 11 bases. The V segment lost 4 bases and the J segment 8 bases; nucleotides outside the gene matches: 6. The CDR3 is made up of 15 amino acids. CDR1 and CDR2 from the germline V gene are MNHNY and SVGAGI (reference sequence). This CDR3 is CASSWDRDRGEKLFF. CDR3 DNA: TGTGCCAGCAGTTGGGACCGGGACAGGGGGGAAAAACTGTTTTTT.

By its share, this clonotype is medium-sized (0.01 to 0.1%). The V gene is TRBV20-1, the J gene TRBJ2-3; 14 nucleotides agree with TRBD2. Germline trimming cut 3 bases from V and 5 bases from J; bases unmatched to any gene: 4. Germline CDR1 is DFQATT and CDR2 is SNEGSKA (reference sequence). The length of the CDR3 is 15 residues. CDR3 residues: CSARGLAGVRDTQYF. The CDR3 DNA follows: TGCAGTGCTAGGGGACTAGCGGGGGTCAGAGATACGCAGTATTTT.

This clonotype was observed at least ten times. CDR3 protein: CASSQHTTGGTEAFF. CDR3 coding DNA: TGTGCCAGCAGCCAGCATACGACAGGGGGTACTGAAGCTTTCTTT. This rearrangement joins TRBV3-1 to TRBJ1-1; 9 nucleotides agree with TRBD1. The CDR3 covers 15 residues. The J segment lost 5 bases and the V segment lost 3 bases, leaving 7 bases of the junction unmatched. CDR1 is LGHDT, CDR2 YNNKEL, per germline (reference sequence).

The table lists this clonotype with many counts. This chain links TRBV5-1 with TRBJ2-1, with D hard to call. Germline loops: CDR1 SGHRS, CDR2 YFSETQ. V gave up 2 bases and J gave up 10 bases, with 13 bases separating them. CDR3 length: 13 residues. The CDR3 loop reads CASSFGPAEEQFF. CDR3 nucleotide sequence: TGCGCCAGCAGCTTCGGGCCCGCAGAGGAGCAGTTCTTC.

There are many counts of this clonotype. The chain has TRBV20-1 and TRBJ2-4; 7 bases fit TRBD2. Germline assignment: CDR1 DFQATT and CDR2 SNEGSKA (reference sequence). This CDR3 is 13 amino acids long. V shed 3 bases and J 8 bases; nucleotides not matched to a gene: 7. The DNA of the CDR3 is TGCAGTGCTAGCCTCGGGGGAGGGGACATTCAGTACTTC. Translation gives CSASLGGGDIQYF.